This T cell receptor beta chain was identified during a study of CD8 T cells in Susac syndrome. The CDR3 is 15 amino acids. V lost 0 bases and J lost 2; bases outside the gene matches: 2. Germline V gene data show CDR1 as KGHSH and CDR2 as LQKENI. Random hexamers primed reverse transcription of about 0.45 to 1 ug RNA. Coverage of TCR beta CDR3 amplification by immunoSEQ multiplex PCR extended to 54 Vbeta and 13 Jbeta. TCRdb reprocessed the immunoSEQ multiplex PCR reads with MiXCR, giving one entry per CDR3 protein. The table includes 150,000 to 200,000 distinct CDR3 sequences, roughly nine tenths detected once. Sequencing of TCR beta covered CD8+ and CD4+ T cells obtained from blood. Healthy donors were controls matched for age and sex. Negative isolation was used for CD8+ and CD4+ T cells, and FACS enrichment was applied to TEMRA cells.

The sample taken for sequencing was CD4+ T cells from PBMCs. The chain couples TRBV18 to TRBJ2-3, with 7 bases aligning to TRBD2. The TCR originated in a human donor in good health. DNA of the CDR3: TGTGCCAGCTCACCACCTGCGGGGGTCACAGATACGCAGTATTTT. Protein: CASSPPAGVTDTQYF.